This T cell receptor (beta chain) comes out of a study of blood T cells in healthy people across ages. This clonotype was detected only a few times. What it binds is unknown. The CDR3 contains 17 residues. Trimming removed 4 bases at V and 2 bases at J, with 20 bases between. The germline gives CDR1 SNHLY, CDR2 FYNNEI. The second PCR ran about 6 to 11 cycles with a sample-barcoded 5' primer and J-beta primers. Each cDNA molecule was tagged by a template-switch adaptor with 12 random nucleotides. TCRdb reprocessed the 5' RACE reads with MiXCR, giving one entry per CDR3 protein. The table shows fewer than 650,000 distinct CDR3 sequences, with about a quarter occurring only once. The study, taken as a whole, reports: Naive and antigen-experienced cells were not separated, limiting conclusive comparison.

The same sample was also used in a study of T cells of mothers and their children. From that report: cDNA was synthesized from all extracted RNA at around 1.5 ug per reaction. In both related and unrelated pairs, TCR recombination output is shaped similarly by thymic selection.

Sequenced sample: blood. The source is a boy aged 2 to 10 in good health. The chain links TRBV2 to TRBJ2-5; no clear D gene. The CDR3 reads CASSGGSGRIGQETQYF. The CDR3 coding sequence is TGTGCCAGCAGTGGGGGATCCGGACGGATAGGACAAGAGACCCAGTACTTC. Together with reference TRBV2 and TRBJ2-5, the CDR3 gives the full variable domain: EPEVTQTPSHQVTQMGQEVILRCVPISNHLYFYWYRQILGQKVEFLVSFYNNEISEKSEIFDDQFSVERPDGSNFTLKIRSTKLEDSAMYFCASSGGSGRIGQETQYFGPGTRLLVL.